The sequence of this T cell receptor (beta chain) was determined in a study of cytomegalovirus exposure and HLA in healthy donors. With 60 Vbeta and 13 Jbeta primers, the PCR was carried out. Original handling: Later reanalysis found 80 million or so unique TCR beta chains, about 10 million of them shared. Assay: immunoSEQ multiplex PCR; the TCRdb copy retains only in-frame clones and omits some. Clone size and V and J calls were adopted from that table, with D and trimming inferred from the DNA. The sample includes 82,000 or so clones, roughly 9.1% of them seen just once. Germline values: CDR1 SGHAT, CDR2 FQNNGV. The V end lost 0 bases, the J end lost 6 bases, and 6 bases lay between the germline ends. CDR3 size: 12 residues.

The TCR was taken from a man in his fifties or sixties in good health and CMV-seropositive. Sequenced sample: PBMCs. V gene TRBV11-2 combines with J gene TRBJ2-7, with TRBD1 as a possible D gene (5 bases). CDR3 nucleotides: TGTGCCAGCAGCTTAGAAGGGGTCGAGCAGTACTTC. It codes for CASSLEGVEQYF.